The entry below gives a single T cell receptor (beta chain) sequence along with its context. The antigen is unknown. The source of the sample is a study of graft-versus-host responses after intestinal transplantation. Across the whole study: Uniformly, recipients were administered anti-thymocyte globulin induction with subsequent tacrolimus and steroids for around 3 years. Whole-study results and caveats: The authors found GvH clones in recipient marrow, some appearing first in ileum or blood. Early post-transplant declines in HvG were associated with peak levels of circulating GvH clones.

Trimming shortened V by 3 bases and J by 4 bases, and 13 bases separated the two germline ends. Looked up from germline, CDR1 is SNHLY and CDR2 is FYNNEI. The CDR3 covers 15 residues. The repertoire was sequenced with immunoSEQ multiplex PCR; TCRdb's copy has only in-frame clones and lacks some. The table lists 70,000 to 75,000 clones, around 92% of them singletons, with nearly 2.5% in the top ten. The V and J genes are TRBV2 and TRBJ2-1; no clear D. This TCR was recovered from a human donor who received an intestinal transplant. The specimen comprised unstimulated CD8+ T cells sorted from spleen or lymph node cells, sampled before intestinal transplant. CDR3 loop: CASSENRLPYNEQFF. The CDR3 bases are TGTGCCAGCAGTGAGAACCGGTTACCTTACAATGAGCAGTTCTTC.